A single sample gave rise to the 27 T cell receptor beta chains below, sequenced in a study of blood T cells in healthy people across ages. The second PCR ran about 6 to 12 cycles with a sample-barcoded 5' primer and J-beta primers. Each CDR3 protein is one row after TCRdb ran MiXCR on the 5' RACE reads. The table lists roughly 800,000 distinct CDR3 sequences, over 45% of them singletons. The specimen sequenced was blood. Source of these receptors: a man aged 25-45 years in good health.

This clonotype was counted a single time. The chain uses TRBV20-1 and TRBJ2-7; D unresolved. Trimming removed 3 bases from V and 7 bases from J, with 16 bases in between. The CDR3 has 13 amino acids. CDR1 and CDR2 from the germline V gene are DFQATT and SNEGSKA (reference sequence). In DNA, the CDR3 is TGCAGTGCTAGCGTACTAAATACCAATGAGCAGTACTTC. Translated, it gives CSASVLNTNEQYF.

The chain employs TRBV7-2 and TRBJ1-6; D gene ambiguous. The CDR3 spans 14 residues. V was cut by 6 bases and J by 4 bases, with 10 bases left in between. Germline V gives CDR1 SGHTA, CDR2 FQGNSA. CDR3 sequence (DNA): TGTGCCAGCAGTCGGACGGGTTATAATTCACCCCTCCACTTT. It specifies CASSRTGYNSPLHF.

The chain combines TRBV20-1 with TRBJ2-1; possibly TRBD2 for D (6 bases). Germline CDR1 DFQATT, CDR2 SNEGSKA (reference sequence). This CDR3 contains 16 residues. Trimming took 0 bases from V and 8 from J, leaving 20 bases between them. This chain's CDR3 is CSARDPQNSGHDEQFF. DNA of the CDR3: TGCAGTGCTAGAGATCCCCAGAATAGCGGTCATGATGAGCAGTTCTTC.

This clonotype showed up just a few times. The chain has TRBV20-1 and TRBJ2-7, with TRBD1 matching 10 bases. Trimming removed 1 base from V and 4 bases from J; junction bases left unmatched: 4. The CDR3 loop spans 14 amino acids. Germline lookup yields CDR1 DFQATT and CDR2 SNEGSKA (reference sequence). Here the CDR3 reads CSARVTGGSYEQYF. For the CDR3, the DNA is TGCAGTGCTAGAGTGACAGGGGGCTCGTACGAGCAGTACTTC.

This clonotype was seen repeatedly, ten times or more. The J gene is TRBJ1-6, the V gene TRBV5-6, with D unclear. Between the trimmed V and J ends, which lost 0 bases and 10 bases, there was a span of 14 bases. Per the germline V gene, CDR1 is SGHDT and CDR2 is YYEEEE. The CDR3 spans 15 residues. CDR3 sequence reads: CASSLGGRWRSPLHF. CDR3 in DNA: TGTGCCAGCAGCTTGGGGGGAAGGTGGCGGTCACCCCTCCACTTT.

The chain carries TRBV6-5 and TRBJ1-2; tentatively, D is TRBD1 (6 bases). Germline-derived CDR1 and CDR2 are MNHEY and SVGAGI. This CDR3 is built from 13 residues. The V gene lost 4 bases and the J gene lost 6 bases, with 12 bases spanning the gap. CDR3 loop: CASSLIQGHGYTF. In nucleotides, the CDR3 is TGTGCCAGCAGTTTAATACAGGGACATGGCTACACCTTC.

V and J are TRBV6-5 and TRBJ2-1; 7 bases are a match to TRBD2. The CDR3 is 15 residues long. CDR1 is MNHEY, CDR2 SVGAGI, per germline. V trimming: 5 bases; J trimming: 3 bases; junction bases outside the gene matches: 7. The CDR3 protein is CASSKRGVRYNEQFF. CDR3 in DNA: TGTGCCAGCAGTAAACGGGGGGTGCGCTACAATGAGCAGTTCTTC.

DNA of the CDR3: TGTGCCAGCAGCTTAGATCCGGGCGCCTATGGCTACACCTTC. It specifies CASSLDPGAYGYTF. The V gene is TRBV7-2, the J gene TRBJ1-2; D unresolved. V dropped 1 base and J dropped 4 bases, with 10 bases sitting between them. Germline V gene lookup returns CDR1 SGHTA and CDR2 FQGNSA. The CDR3 has 14 residues.

The CDR3 sequence: CSATAGTPRRNEQFF. The DNA for the CDR3 is TGCAGTGCCACCGCCGGGACCCCCAGAAGGAATGAGCAGTTCTTC. The genes are TRBV20-1 and TRBJ2-1; TRBD1 or TRBD2 may be the D gene (5 bases each). This CDR3 spans 15 amino acids. V was pared by 6 bases and J by 7 bases, with 22 bases between. From germline, CDR1 is DFQATT and CDR2 SNEGSKA (reference sequence).

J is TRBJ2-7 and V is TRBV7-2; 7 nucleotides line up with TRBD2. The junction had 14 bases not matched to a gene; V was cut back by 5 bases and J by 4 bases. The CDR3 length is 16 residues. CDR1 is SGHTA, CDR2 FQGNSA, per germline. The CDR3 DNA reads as TGTGCCAGCAGCGACGGGACTACAATTACTCCATACGAGCAGTACTTC. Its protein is CASSDGTTITPYEQYF.

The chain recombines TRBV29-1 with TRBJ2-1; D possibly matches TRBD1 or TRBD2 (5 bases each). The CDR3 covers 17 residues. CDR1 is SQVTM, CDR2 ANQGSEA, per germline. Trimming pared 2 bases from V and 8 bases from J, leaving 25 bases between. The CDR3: CSVENWGAPEEIDEQFF. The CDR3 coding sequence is TGCAGCGTTGAAAATTGGGGCGCCCCGGAGGAGATCGATGAGCAGTTCTTC.

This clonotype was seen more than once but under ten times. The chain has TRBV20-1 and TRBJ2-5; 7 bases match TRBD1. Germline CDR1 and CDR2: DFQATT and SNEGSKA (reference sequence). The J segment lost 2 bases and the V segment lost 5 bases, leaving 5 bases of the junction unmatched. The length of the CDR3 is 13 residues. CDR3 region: CSAATGHQETQYF. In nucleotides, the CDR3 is TGCAGTGCTGCGACAGGGCATCAAGAGACCCAGTACTTC.

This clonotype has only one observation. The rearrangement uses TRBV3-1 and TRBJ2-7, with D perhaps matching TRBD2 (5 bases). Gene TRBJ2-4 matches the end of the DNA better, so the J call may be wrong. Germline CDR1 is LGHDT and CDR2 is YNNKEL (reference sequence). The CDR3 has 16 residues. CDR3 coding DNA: TGTGCCAGCAGCCCGGGGTCGACCGAAGAGGGAAACATTCAGTACTTC. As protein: CASSPGSTEEGNIQYF.

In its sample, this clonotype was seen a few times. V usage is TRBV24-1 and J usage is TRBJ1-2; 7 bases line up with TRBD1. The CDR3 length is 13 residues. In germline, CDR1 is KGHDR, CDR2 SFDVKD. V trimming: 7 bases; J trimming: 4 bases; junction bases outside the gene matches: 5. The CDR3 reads CATSQTGTYGYTF. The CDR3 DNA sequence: TGTGCCACCAGCCAGACAGGGACCTATGGCTACACCTTC.

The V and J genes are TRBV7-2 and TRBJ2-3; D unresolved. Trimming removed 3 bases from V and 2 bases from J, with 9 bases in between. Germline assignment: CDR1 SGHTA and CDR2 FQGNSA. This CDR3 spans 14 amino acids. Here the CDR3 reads CASSFVLYTDTQYF. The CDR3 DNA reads TGTGCCAGCAGCTTCGTACTGTACACAGATACGCAGTATTTT.

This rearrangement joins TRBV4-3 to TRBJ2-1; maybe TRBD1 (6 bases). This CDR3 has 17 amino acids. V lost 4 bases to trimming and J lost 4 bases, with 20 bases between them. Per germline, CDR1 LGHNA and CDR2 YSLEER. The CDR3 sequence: CASSPQGHGGKYNEQFF. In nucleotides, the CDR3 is TGCGCCAGCAGCCCCCAAGGGCATGGGGGCAAATACAATGAGCAGTTCTTC.

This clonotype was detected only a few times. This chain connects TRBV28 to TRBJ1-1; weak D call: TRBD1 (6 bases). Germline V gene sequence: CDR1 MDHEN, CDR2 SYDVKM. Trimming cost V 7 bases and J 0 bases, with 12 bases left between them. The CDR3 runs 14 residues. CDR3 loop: CASTLGGLNTEAFF. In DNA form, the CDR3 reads TGTGCCAGCACCTTAGGGGGGCTGAACACTGAAGCTTTCTTT.

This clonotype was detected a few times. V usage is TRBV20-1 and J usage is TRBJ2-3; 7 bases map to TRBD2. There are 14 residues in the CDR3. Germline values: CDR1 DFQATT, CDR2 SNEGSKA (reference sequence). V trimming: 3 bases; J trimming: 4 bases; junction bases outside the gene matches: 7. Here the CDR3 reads CSARGRGRADTQYF. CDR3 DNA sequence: TGCAGTGCTAGGGGGAGAGGGAGGGCAGATACGCAGTATTTT.

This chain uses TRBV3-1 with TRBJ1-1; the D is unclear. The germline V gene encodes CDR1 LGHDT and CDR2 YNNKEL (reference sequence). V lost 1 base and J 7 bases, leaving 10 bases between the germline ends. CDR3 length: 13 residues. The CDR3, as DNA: TGTGCCAGCAGCCAAGGCACCCCGGGTGAAGCTTTCTTT. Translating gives CASSQGTPGEAFF.

Here the CDR3 DNA reads TGTGCCACCAGCAGAGGGGGCGGGAGGGGAGATACGCAGTATTTT. Residues: CATSRGGGRGDTQYF. The chain couples TRBV15 to TRBJ2-3; 9 nucleotides line up with TRBD2. The CDR3 sequence is 15 residues long. The J segment lost 5 bases and the V segment lost 1 base, leaving 4 bases of the junction unmatched. In germline, CDR1 is LNHNV, CDR2 YYDKDF (reference sequence).

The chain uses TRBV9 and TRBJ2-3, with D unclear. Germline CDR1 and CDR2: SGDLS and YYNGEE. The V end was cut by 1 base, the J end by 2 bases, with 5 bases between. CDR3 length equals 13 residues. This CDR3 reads CASSVYLTDTQYF. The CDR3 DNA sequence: TGTGCCAGCAGCGTATACCTCACAGATACGCAGTATTTT. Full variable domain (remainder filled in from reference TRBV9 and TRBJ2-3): DSGVTQTPKHLITATGQRVTLRCSPRSGDLSVYWYQQSLDQGLQFLIQYYNGEERAKGNILERFSAQQFPDLHSELNLSSLELGDSALYFCASSVYLTDTQYFGPGTRLTVL.

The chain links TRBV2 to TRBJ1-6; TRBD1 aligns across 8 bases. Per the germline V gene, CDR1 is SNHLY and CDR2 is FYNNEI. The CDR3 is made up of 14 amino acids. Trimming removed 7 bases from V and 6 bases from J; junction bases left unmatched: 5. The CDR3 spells CASKPGQANSPLHF. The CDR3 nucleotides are TGTGCCAGCAAACCGGGACAGGCTAATTCACCCCTCCACTTT.

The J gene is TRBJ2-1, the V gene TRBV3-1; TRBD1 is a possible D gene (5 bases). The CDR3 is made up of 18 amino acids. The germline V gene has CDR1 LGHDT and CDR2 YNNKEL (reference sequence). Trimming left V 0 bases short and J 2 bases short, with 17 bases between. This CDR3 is CASSQDPMATAAYNEQFF. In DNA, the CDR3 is TGTGCCAGCAGCCAAGATCCCATGGCGACAGCCGCCTACAATGAGCAGTTCTTC.

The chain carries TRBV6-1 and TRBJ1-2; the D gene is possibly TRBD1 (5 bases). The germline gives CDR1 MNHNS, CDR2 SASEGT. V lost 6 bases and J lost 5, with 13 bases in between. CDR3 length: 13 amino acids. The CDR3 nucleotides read TGTGCCAGCAGGGAGGGACTGCCATATGGCTACACCTTC. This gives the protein CASREGLPYGYTF.

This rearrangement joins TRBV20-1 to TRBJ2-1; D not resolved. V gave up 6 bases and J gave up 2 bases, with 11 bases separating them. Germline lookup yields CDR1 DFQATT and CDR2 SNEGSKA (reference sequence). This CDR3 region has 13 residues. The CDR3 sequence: CSAPRQPYNEQFF. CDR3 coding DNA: TGCAGTGCCCCCCGGCAGCCCTACAATGAGCAGTTCTTC.

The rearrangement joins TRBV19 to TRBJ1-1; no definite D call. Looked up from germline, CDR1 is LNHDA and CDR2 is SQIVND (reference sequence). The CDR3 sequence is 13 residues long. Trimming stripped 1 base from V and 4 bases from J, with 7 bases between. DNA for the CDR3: TGTGCCAGTAGTATAGCTGGCGGCACTGAAGCTTTCTTT. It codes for CASSIAGGTEAFF.

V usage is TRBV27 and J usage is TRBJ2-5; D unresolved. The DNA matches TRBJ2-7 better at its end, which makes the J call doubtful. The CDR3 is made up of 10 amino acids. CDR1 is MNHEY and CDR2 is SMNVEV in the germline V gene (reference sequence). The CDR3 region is CLTYTYEQYF. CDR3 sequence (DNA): TGTTTGACATACACCTACGAGCAGTACTTC.